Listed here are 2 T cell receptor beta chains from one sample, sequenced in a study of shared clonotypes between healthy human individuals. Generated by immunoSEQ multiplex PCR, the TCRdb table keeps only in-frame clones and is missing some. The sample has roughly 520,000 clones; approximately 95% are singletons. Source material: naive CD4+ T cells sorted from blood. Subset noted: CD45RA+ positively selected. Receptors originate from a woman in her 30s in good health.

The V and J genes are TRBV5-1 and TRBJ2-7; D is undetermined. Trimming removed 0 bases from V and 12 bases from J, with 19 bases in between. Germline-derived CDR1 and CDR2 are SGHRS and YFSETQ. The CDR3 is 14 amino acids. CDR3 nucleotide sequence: TGCGCCAGCAGCTTGGAGCTGGAGCCGTATACGCGGTACTTC. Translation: CASSLELEPYTRYF.

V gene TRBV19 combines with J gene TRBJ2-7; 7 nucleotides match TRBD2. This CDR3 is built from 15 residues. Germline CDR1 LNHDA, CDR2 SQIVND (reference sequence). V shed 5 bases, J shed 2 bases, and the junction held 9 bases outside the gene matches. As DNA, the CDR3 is TGTGCCAGTAGTCTCGCGGGGCGGGAGACCTACGAGCAGTACTTC. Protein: CASSLAGRETYEQYF.